This T cell receptor beta chain appears in the sequencing data of a study of T cell clonotyping in hematopoietic cell transplantation. From germline, CDR1 is SGHVS and CDR2 FQNEAQ. V dropped 8 bases and J dropped 4 bases, with 12 bases sitting between them. This CDR3 spans 13 amino acids. The method was immunoSEQ multiplex PCR; TCRdb's version includes in-frame clones alone and lacks a portion of them. Altogether about 27,000 clones are present, approximately 96% being singletons, with the ten largest covering 1.3% to 1.5%. This TCR was recovered from a man aged 50-60 years in good health. Some clones in this sample may be carry-over from other donors' samples. The chain joins TRBV7-8 to TRBJ2-1, with a possible D match to TRBD1 (5 bases). Sequencing was done on a sample of peripheral blood mononuclear cells. CDR3 bases: TGTGCCAGCGGCGGACAAGGGTACAATGAGCAGTTCTTC. Translating gives CASGGQGYNEQFF.